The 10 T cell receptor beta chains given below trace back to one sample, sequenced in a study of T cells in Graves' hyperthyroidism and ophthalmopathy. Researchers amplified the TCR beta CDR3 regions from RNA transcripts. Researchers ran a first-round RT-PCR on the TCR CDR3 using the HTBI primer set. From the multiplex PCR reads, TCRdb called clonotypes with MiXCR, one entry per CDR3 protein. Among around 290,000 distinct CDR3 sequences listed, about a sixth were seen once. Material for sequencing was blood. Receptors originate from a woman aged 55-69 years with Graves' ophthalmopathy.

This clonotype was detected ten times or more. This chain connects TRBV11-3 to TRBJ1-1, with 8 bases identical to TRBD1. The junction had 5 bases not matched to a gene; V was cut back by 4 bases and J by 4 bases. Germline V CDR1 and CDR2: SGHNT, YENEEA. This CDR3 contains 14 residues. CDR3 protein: CASSSATGATEAFF. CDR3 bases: TGTGCCAGCAGCTCGGCGACAGGGGCCACTGAAGCTTTCTTT.

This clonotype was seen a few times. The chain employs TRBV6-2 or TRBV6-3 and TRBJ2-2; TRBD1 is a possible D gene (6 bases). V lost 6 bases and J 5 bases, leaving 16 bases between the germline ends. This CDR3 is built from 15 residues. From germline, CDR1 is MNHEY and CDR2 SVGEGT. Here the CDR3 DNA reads TGTGCCAGCAGCCCCTCCGGGACAAAAACCGGGGAGCTGTTTTTT. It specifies CASSPSGTKTGELFF.

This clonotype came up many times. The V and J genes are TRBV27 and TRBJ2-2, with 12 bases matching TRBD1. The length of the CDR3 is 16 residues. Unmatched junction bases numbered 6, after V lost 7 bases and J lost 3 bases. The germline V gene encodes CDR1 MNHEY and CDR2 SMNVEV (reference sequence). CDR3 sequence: CASTRDRGRDTGELFF. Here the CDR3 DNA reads TGTGCCAGCACCCGGGACAGGGGGCGCGACACCGGGGAGCTGTTTTTT.

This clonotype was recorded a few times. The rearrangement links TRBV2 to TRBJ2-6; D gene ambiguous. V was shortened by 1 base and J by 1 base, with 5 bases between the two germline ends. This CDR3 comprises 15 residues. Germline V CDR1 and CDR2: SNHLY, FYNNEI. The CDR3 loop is CASSEGRSGANVLTF. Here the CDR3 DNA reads TGTGCCAGCAGTGAAGGCCGATCTGGGGCCAACGTCCTGACTTTC.

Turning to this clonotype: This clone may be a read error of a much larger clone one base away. The CDR3 here is CASSHGRGSHEQYF. CDR3 nucleotide sequence: TGTGCCAGCAGCCACGGACGGGGATCCCACGAGCAGTACTTC. The chain combines TRBV12-3 or TRBV12-4 with TRBJ2-7, with D possibly being TRBD2 (5 bases). The CDR3 has 14 residues. V lost 6 bases to trimming and J lost 5 bases, with 17 bases between them.

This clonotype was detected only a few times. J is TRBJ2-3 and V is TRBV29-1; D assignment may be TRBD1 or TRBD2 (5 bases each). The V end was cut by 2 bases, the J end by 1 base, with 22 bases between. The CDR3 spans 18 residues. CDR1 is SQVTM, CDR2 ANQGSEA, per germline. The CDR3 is CSVERGGRPTTGTDTQYF. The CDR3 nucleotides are TGCAGCGTTGAACGGGGCGGACGGCCCACCACAGGCACAGATACGCAGTATTTT.

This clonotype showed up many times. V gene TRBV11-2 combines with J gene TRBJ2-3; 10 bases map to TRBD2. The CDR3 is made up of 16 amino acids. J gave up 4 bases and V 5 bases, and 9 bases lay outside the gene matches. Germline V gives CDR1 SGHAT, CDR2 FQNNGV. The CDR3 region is CASSSGRGRSADTQYF. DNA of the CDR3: TGTGCCAGCAGCAGCGGGAGGGGAAGGTCGGCAGATACGCAGTATTTT.

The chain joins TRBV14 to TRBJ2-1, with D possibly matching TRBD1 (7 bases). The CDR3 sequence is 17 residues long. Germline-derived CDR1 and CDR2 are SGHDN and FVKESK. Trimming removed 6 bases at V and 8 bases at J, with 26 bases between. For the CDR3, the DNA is TGTGCCAGCAGTCCAGGGGGACTGAAATCTCGGGACGATGAGCAGTTCTTC. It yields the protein CASSPGGLKSRDDEQFF.

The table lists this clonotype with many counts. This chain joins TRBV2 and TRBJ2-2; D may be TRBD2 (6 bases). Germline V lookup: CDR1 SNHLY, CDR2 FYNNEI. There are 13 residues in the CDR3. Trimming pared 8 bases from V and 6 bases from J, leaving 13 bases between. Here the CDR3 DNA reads TGTGCCAGCGGCTCGACGGGGGCCGGGGAGCTGTTTTTT. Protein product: CASGSTGAGELFF.

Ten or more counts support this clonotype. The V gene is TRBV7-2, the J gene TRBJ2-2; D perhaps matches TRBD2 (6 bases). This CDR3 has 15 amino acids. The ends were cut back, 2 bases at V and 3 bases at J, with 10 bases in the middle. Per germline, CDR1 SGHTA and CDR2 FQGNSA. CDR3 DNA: TGTGCCAGCAGCTTATTTTGGGGGGACACCGGGGAGCTGTTTTTT. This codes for CASSLFWGDTGELFF.